This entry lists 25 T cell receptor beta chains sequenced from one sample in a study of blood T cell repertoires in COVID-19. The data were produced by immunoSEQ multiplex PCR, yet TCRdb's version contains in-frame clones alone and is incomplete. The table has 200,000 to 300,000 clones, 84% seen once. Material for sequencing was peripheral blood. Every receptor here comes from a man aged 50-60 years with acute or convalescent COVID-19.

The V and J genes are TRBV7-9 and TRBJ2-1; D perhaps matches TRBD2 (5 bases). Germline V gene lookup returns CDR1 SEHNR and CDR2 FQNEAQ (reference sequence). V lost 0 bases, J lost 2 bases, and 11 bases lay in between. There are 16 residues in the CDR3. The DNA for the CDR3 is TGTGCCAGCAGCTTAGCCCGAGGGAGCACCTACAATGAGCAGTTCTTC. Protein sequence: CASSLARGSTYNEQFF.

The V and J genes are TRBV9 and TRBJ1-3, with a tentative D call TRBD1 (5 bases). In germline, CDR1 is SGDLS, CDR2 YYNGEE. Trimming removed 3 bases from V and 4 bases from J, with 14 bases in between. CDR3 length: 15 residues. CDR3 coding DNA: TGTGCCAGCAGCGCCGGACACATGGCGGGAAACACCATATATTTT. It yields the protein CASSAGHMAGNTIYF.

V usage is TRBV19 and J usage is TRBJ2-7; no reliable D call. CDR1 and CDR2 (germline): LNHDA, SQIVND (reference sequence). The CDR3 contains 15 residues. The germline V and J ends were trimmed by 3 bases and 0 bases, with 12 bases remaining between them. DNA of the CDR3: TGTGCCAGTAGTATGGGCTCTCTAAGCTCCTACGAGCAGTACTTC. Its protein is CASSMGSLSSYEQYF.

A few counts support this clone. V is TRBV20-1 and J is TRBJ2-1; 7 nucleotides line up with TRBD1. This CDR3 spans 15 amino acids. The germline gives CDR1 DFQATT, CDR2 SNEGSKA (reference sequence). Losses at the gene ends were 3 bases for V and 7 bases for J; bases not matched to a gene: 12. DNA for the CDR3: TGCAGTGCTAGTACCATTCGGGACAGTGCTAATGAGCAGTTCTTC. It is translated as CSASTIRDSANEQFF.

The CDR3 loop is CASSRDSVPSYEQYF. CDR3 in DNA: TGTGCCAGCAGTCGAGACAGTGTACCGTCCTACGAGCAGTACTTC. The chain carries TRBV6-5 and TRBJ2-7; a possible D gene is TRBD1 (5 bases). The germline V gene encodes CDR1 MNHEY and CDR2 SVGAGI. The CDR3 consists of 15 residues. With 5 bases removed from V and 1 base from J, the gap between germline ends came to 15 bases.

This rearrangement joins TRBV3-1 (or the pseudogene TRBV3-2) to TRBJ1-3; 8 positions match TRBD1. The CDR3 is 14 residues long. Germline V gene lookup returns CDR1 LGHDT and CDR2 YNNKEL (reference sequence). Trimming removed 4 bases from V and 4 bases from J; junction bases left unmatched: 3. In DNA, the CDR3 is TGTGCCAGCAGCCTAGGGACAGGAGGAAACACCATATATTTT. Its protein is CASSLGTGGNTIYF.

This clone came up a few times. This chain joins TRBV7-9 and TRBJ2-7; D perhaps matches TRBD1 (5 bases). Germline lookup yields CDR1 SEHNR and CDR2 FQNEAQ (reference sequence). This CDR3 region has 12 residues. V was shortened by 1 base and J by 6 bases, with 7 bases between the two germline ends. CDR3 bases: TGTGCCAGCAGCTTAGGAAGGGGCGAGCAGTACTTC. Translation: CASSLGRGEQYF.

V gene TRBV6-1 combines with J gene TRBJ2-5, with TRBD2 as a possible D gene (7 bases). CDR1 and CDR2 (germline): MNHNS, SASEGT. V was pared by 1 base and J by 7 bases, with 13 bases between. This CDR3 contains 14 residues. CDR3 in DNA: TGTGCCAGCAGTGAAGGGCAGAGGGGGGGGACCCAGTACTTC. Amino acids: CASSEGQRGGTQYF.

CDR3 region: CASSPPGPPRRDTQYF. CDR3 nucleotides: TGTGCCAGCAGCCCCCCGGGTCCCCCCCGGCGAGATACGCAGTATTTT. The rearrangement uses TRBV11-2 and TRBJ2-3, with unresolved D. The germline gives CDR1 SGHAT, CDR2 FQNNGV. The CDR3 contains 16 residues. With 5 bases removed from V and 5 bases from J, the gap between germline ends came to 20 bases.

The chain joins TRBV6-1 to TRBJ2-2; the D is unclear. Germline V gene data show CDR1 as MNHNS and CDR2 as SASEGT. The CDR3 consists of 13 residues. V was clipped by 0 bases and J by 5 bases, with 4 bases between them. The CDR3 DNA sequence: TGTGCCAGCAGTGAAGCACAAACCGGGGAGCTGTTTTTT. This codes for CASSEAQTGELFF.

The V and J genes are TRBV7-6 and TRBJ2-1; 10 nucleotides line up with TRBD2. V lost 2 bases to trimming and J lost 2 bases; unmatched junction nucleotides: 12. The CDR3 has 19 amino acids. In germline, CDR1 is SGHVS, CDR2 FNYEAQ. CDR3 nucleotides: TGTGCCAGCAGCTTACATGTTAGCGGGGGGTATTCCCCCTACAATGAGCAGTTCTTC. Its translation: CASSLHVSGGYSPYNEQFF.

The V and J genes are TRBV10-1 and TRBJ1-4; D not resolved. This CDR3 contains 13 residues. CDR1 is WNHNN, CDR2 SYGVQD, per germline (reference sequence). V lost 6 bases and J 0 bases, leaving 5 bases between the germline ends. CDR3 nucleotide sequence: TGCGCCAGCAGCGGTTCAACTAATGAAAAACTGTTTTTT. Its protein is CASSGSTNEKLFF.

This chain's CDR3 is CASSLGLGLEYF. Here the CDR3 DNA reads TGCGCCAGCAGCTTGGGGTTGGGGCTAGAGTACTTC. V gene TRBV5-1 combines with J gene TRBJ2-7, with D maybe TRBD1 (5 bases). The CDR3 length is 12 residues. V lost 0 bases and J 11 bases, leaving 12 bases between the germline ends. Looked up from germline, CDR1 is SGHRS and CDR2 is YFSETQ. Full variable domain (remainder filled in from reference TRBV5-1 and TRBJ2-7): KAGVTQTPRYLIKTRGQQVTLSCSPISGHRSVSWYQQTPGQGLQFLFEYFSETQRNKGNFPGRFSGRQFSNSRSEMNVSTLELGDSALYLCASSLGLGLEYFGPGTRLTVT.

This clone was found once. The chain uses TRBV10-3 and TRBJ1-6; D is undetermined. Germline values: CDR1 ENHRY, CDR2 SYGVKD. This CDR3 is built from 16 residues. The ends were cut back, 6 bases at V and 0 bases at J, with 12 bases in the middle. CDR3 DNA: TGTGCCATCAGCATAGCAGGAGGCTCCTATAATTCACCCCTCCACTTT. Its translation is CAISIAGGSYNSPLHF.

The CDR3 is CASSYRGRNTGELFF. The DNA of the CDR3 is TGTGCCAGCAGTTACAGGGGGCGGAACACCGGGGAGCTGTTTTTT. V is TRBV6-5 and J is TRBJ2-2; the match to TRBD1 covers 7 bases. This CDR3 region has 15 residues. The germline CDR1 and CDR2 sequences are MNHEY and SVGAGI. The V segment lost 2 bases and the J segment 1 base; nucleotides outside the gene matches: 1.

This chain links TRBV4-2 with TRBJ1-3; D is perhaps TRBD1 (5 bases). CDR1 is LGHNA and CDR2 is YNFKEQ in the germline V gene. V lost 1 base and J 3 bases, leaving 16 bases between the germline ends. This CDR3 comprises 17 residues. For the CDR3, the DNA is TGTGCCAGCAGCCAAGTTTCTGATTCAGGGTATGGAAACACCATATATTTT. Amino acids: CASSQVSDSGYGNTIYF.

The V call is TRBV10-3, the J call TRBJ2-3; TRBD2 matches at 14 bases. CDR3 length: 13 amino acids. Looked up from germline, CDR1 is ENHRY and CDR2 is SYGVKD. The CDR3 DNA follows: TGTGCGACTAGCGGGGGGGCGGCAGATACGCAGTATTTT. Amino acid sequence: CATSGGAADTQYF.

The V gene is TRBV30, the J gene TRBJ2-1; perhaps TRBD2 as D (6 bases). This CDR3 spans 13 amino acids. V dropped 2 bases and J dropped 10 bases, with 15 bases sitting between them. CDR1 and CDR2 (germline): GTSNPN, SVGIG (reference sequence). The DNA for the CDR3 is TGTGCCTGGAGTTTTGGCGGGGTTGGAGAGCAGTTCTTC. Translating it yields CAWSFGGVGEQFF.

The CDR3: CASSIIPGGPNTEAFF. The CDR3 DNA sequence: TGTGCCAGTAGTATTATACCGGGGGGCCCGAACACTGAAGCTTTCTTT. The V and J genes are TRBV19 and TRBJ1-1, with D possibly being TRBD1 (6 bases). The CDR3 length is 16 residues. V was pared by 3 bases and J by 1 base, with 15 bases between. Germline assignment: CDR1 LNHDA and CDR2 SQIVND (reference sequence). The full variable domain, in which reference TRBV19 and TRBJ1-1 provide the parts outside the CDR3, is DGGITQSPKYLFRKEGQNVTLSCEQNLNHDAMYWYRQDPGQGLRLIYYSQIVNDFQKGDIAEGYSVSREKKESFPLTVTSAQKNPTAFYLCASSIIPGGPNTEAFFGQGTRLTVV.

The chain uses TRBV27 and TRBJ2-1; a possible D gene is TRBD1 (6 bases). Germline lookup yields CDR1 MNHEY and CDR2 SMNVEV (reference sequence). The CDR3 has 16 residues. The germline V and J ends were trimmed by 3 bases and 2 bases, with 14 bases remaining between them. The CDR3 nucleotides read TGTGCCAGCAGTTTGAATAGGGGGACCGCCTACAATGAGCAGTTCTTC. Translated: CASSLNRGTAYNEQFF.

The chain couples TRBV10-3 to TRBJ1-2, with D perhaps matching TRBD1 (6 bases). There are 17 residues in the CDR3. Trimming shortened V by 0 bases and J by 3 bases, and 17 bases separated the two germline ends. In germline, CDR1 is ENHRY, CDR2 SYGVKD. CDR3 sequence (DNA): TGTGCCATCAGTGAGTCTTGGGGGGGCTCAAGAGACTATGGCTACACCTTC. Its translation is CAISESWGGSRDYGYTF.

This rearrangement joins TRBV30 to TRBJ1-4; no clear D gene. V shed 0 bases and J shed 8 bases, with 10 bases lying between them. Germline V lookup: CDR1 GTSNPN, CDR2 SVGIG (reference sequence). This CDR3 has 13 amino acids. The CDR3 nucleotides read TGTGCCTGGAGTGTAGGAGGTAGAGAAAAACTGTTTTTT. Translated: CAWSVGGREKLFF.

The chain combines TRBV9 with TRBJ2-1; perhaps TRBD2 as D (6 bases). CDR1 and CDR2 (germline): SGDLS, YYNGEE. Trimming took 0 bases from V and 4 from J, leaving 14 bases between them. The CDR3 runs to 16 residues. In nucleotides, the CDR3 is TGTGCCAGCAGCGTAGCCCGGGAGAAGCGGTACAATGAGCAGTTCTTC. This sequence encodes CASSVAREKRYNEQFF.

The chain joins TRBV20-1 to TRBJ2-1; weak D call: TRBD2 (5 bases). V lost 3 bases and J lost 5, with 11 bases in between. CDR1 and CDR2 (germline): DFQATT, SNEGSKA (reference sequence). This CDR3 spans 13 amino acids. CDR3 in amino acids: CSASQQTNNEQFF. The CDR3 DNA sequence: TGCAGTGCTAGTCAGCAGACTAACAATGAGCAGTTCTTC.

The rearrangement joins TRBV23-1 to TRBJ1-5; the D is unclear. TRBV23-1 is an ORF for which the function is uncertain. The CDR3 covers 13 residues. V shed 5 bases and J shed 5 bases, with 10 bases lying between them. The CDR3 is CASSGGSDQPQHF. CDR3 sequence (DNA): TGCGCCAGCAGTGGAGGGTCCGATCAGCCCCAGCATTTT.